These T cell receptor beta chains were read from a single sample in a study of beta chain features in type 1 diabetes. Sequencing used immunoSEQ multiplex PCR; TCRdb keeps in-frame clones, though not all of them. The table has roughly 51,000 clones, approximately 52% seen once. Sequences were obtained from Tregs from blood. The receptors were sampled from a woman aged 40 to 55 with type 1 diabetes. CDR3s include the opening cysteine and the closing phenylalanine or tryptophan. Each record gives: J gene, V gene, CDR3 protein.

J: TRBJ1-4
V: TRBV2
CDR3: CASSRQGWVFF

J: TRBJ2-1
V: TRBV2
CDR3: CASREARQGYNEQFF

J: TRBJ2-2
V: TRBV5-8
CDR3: CASSWWTGSNTGELFF

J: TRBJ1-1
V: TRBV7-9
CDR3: CASSLIGGGTEAFF

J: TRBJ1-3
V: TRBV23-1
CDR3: CASRLRRGLSGNTIYF

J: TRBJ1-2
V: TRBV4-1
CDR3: CASSQDRRDYYGYTF

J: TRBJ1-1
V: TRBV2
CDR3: CASSDSRQSLAFF

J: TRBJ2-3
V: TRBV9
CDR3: CASSNTGGYGTDTQYF

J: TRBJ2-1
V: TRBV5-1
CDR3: CASSRRSGTSATLRGNEQFF

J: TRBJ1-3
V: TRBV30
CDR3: CAWSADRVGNTIYF

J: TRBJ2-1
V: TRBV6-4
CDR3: CASSDRLAGFNEQFF

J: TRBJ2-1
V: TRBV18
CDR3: CASSPPGTSGYNEQFF

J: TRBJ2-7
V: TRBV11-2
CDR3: CASSLQYEQYF

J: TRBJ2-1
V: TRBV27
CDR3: CASRQGAHNEQFF

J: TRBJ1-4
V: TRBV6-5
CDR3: CASSYPGQGNEKLFF

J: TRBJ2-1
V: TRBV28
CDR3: CASSSDNYNEQFF

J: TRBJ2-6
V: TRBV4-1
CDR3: CASSQGRVSGANVLTF

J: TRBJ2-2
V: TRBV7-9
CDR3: CASSLKAGAGELFF

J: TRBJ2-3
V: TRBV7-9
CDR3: CASSPRLAGTDTQYF

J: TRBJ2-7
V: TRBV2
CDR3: CASRKQGAYIYEQYF

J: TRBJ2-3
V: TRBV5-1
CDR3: CASSLGQGPDTQYF

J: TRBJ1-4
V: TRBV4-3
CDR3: CASSQEARGALIEKLFF

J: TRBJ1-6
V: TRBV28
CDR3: CASSLGLKSSYNSPLHF

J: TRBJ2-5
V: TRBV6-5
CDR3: CASRIGAGVGTQYF

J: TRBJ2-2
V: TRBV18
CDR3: CASSPPAATGELFF

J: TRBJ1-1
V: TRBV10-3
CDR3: CAISRQDRDTEAFF

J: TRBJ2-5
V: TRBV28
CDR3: CASSSRETQYF